This is a list of T cell receptor beta chains from one sample in a study of blood T cells in healthy people across ages. TCRdb reprocessed the 5' RACE reads via MiXCR and lists one record per CDR3 protein. The sample yields over 1,500,000 distinct CDR3 sequences, roughly 49% seen once. The sequenced sample consisted of blood. These receptors were collected from a woman aged 40 to 55 in good health. The CDR3 runs from the conserved cysteine through the conserved F or W. D genes are given only for firm matches. For some rows the clone size is stated as once, few or many, or as a class when expanded; others skip it.

v_gene	abundance	j_gene	d_gene	CDR3nt	CDR3aa
TRBV7-2	few	TRBJ1-2	-	TGTGCCAGCAGCTTACCAGGGAATGGTGGCTACACCTTC	CASSLPGNGGYTF
TRBV12-3/TRBV12-4	-	TRBJ1-3	-	TGTGCCAGCAGCCACTCTGGAAACACCATATATTTT	CASSHSGNTIYF
TRBV6-5	-	TRBJ2-1	-	TGTGCCAGCAGTTACCGTGGGGCAAATGAGCAGTTCTTC	CASSYRGANEQFF
TRBV6-6	-	TRBJ2-1	TRBD1	TGTGCCAGCAGAACCTCCCGGGACAGCAAACGGGATGAGCAGTTCTTC	CASRTSRDSKRDEQFF
TRBV29-1	once	TRBJ2-7	-	TGCAGCGTGGAGTCTGGGTGCGAGCAGTACTTC	CSVESGCEQYF
TRBV4-2	-	TRBJ1-6	TRBD1	TGTGCCAGCAGCCGGGACAGGGTTCCTAATTCACCCCTCCACTTT	CASSRDRVPNSPLHF
TRBV11-2	-	TRBJ2-2	-	TGTGCCAGCAGCCCGGGGGCCGGCGGGGAGCTGTTTTTT	CASSPGAGGELFF
TRBV4-1	-	TRBJ1-2	TRBD1	TGCGCCAGCAGCCAAGATTGGAGAACGACAGGGGGCGCGTTTGGCTACACCTTC	CASSQDWRTTGGAFGYTF
TRBV13	-	TRBJ1-1	TRBD1	TGTGCCAGCAGCCCCCCGGACAGGATTTCTGAAGCTTTCTTT	CASSPPDRISEAFF
TRBV3-1	-	TRBJ2-1	TRBD2	TGTGCCAGCAGCCAAGATACGCCTAGCGGGGGGCGAAAGTTCTTC	CASSQDTPSGGRKFF
TRBV6-1	few	TRBJ1-2	-	TGTGCCAGCAGTGAAGGGCCGGACATCTACGGCTACACCTTC	CASSEGPDIYGYTF
TRBV6-6	-	TRBJ2-7	-	TGTGCCAGCAGTTACCTAGGGGGGGCCTACGAGCAGTACTTC	CASSYLGGAYEQYF
TRBV10-3	few	TRBJ2-3	-	TGTGCCACAGGGCGGAACGGGGCACAGTATTTT	CATGRNGAQYF
TRBV25-1	-	TRBJ2-3	TRBD1	TGTGCCAGCAGTTCCTGGACAGGGGACACAGATACGCAGTATTTT	CASSSWTGDTDTQYF
TRBV24-1	-	TRBJ2-1	-	TGTGCCACCAGTGATTCAGTATTGAGGGGCAATGAGCAGTTCTTC	CATSDSVLRGNEQFF
TRBV4-3	-	TRBJ2-1	-	TGCGCCAGCAGCCAAGACCTTAGGCCCTACAATGAGCAGTTCTTC	CASSQDLRPYNEQFF
TRBV9	-	TRBJ2-3	TRBD2	TGTGCCAGCAGCGTAGGAACGGCTTTTGGACTAGCGGGGATTAGCACAGATACGCAGTATTTT	CASSVGTAFGLAGISTDTQYF
TRBV5-1	-	TRBJ2-5	TRBD2	TGCGCCAGCCGAATAACAACTAGCGGGGGGGCCGAGACCCAGTACTTC	CASRITTSGGAETQYF
TRBV28	-	TRBJ2-7	-	TGTGCCAGCAGTCAACCCTCCTACAATGAGCAGTACTTC	CASSQPSYNEQYF
TRBV4-1	many	TRBJ2-1	-	TGCGCCAGCAGCCAAGCTAATGAGCAGTTCTTC	CASSQANEQFF
TRBV5-6	-	TRBJ2-7	-	TGTGCCAGCAGCTTGGATCCCAACGGCGAGCAGTACTTC	CASSLDPNGEQYF
TRBV2	-	TRBJ2-3	TRBD1	TGTGCCACCTCTCGACAGGGGAAAAGCACAGATACGCAGTATTTT	CATSRQGKSTDTQYF
TRBV3-1	-	TRBJ2-1	TRBD2	TGTGCCAGCAGCCAGGATCCACCCGGGGGGGAATACAATGAGCAGTTCTTC	CASSQDPPGGEYNEQFF
TRBV7-2	once	TRBJ1-1	TRBD1	TGTGCCAGCAGCTTGGGACAGGGCGGATCGGCTTTCTTT	CASSLGQGGSAFF
TRBV27	few	TRBJ1-1	-	TGTGCCAGCAGTGTAGACCCATGGGGCACTGAAGCTTTCTTT	CASSVDPWGTEAFF
TRBV18	many	TRBJ2-7	-	TGTGCCAGCTCACCATCCAGAACGAGCTCCTACGAGCAGTACTTC	CASSPSRTSSYEQYF
TRBV4-3	-	TRBJ2-4	-	TGCGCCAGCAGCCAATTGGCAGGGTCAGATCGGGATCTAGCCAAAAACATTCAGTACTTC	CASSQLAGSDRDLAKNIQYF
TRBV29-1	-	TRBJ2-5	TRBD1	TGCAGCGTTGAAGGTGGGACAGGACGAGAGACCCAGTACTTC	CSVEGGTGRETQYF